These 9 T cell receptor beta chains came from one sample sequenced in a study of cytomegalovirus exposure and HLA in healthy donors. The PCR employed 60 Vbeta primers together with 13 Jbeta primers. Some clones are missing from TCRdb's copy, which holds only in-frame ones; the method was immunoSEQ multiplex PCR. Of about 180,000 clones in the sample, 75% to 85% are singletons; the top ten hold 1.2%. Sequenced: PBMCs. These receptors came from a girl aged 2 to 10 in good health and CMV-seropositive.

The chain uses TRBV5-6 and TRBJ2-5; 9 nucleotides line up with TRBD2. The germline gives CDR1 SGHDT, CDR2 YYEEEE. V shed 6 bases and J 5 bases; nucleotides not matched to a gene: 11. This CDR3 has 15 amino acids. Written as DNA, the CDR3 is TGTGCCAGCAACCTCATAGCGGGAGAACTGGAGACCCAGTACTTC. The encoded protein is CASNLIAGELETQYF.

This sequence joins TRBV6-5 and TRBJ2-1; D call uncertain. Trimming removed 6 bases at V and 9 bases at J, with 15 bases between. Germline loops: CDR1 MNHEY, CDR2 SVGAGI. This CDR3 region has 13 residues. CDR3 sequence (DNA): TGTGCCAGCAGCTATATTCTATCGGGTGAGCAGTTCTTC. Translation: CASSYILSGEQFF.

Here the CDR3 DNA reads TGTGCCAGCAGCCAAGGGGGGCAGATCAATCAGCCCCAGCATTTT. Translating it yields CASSQGGQINQPQHF. J is TRBJ1-5 and V is TRBV4-2; maybe TRBD1 (6 bases). The V and J ends lost 1 base and 3 bases respectively, with 10 bases between them. Germline values: CDR1 LGHNA, CDR2 YNFKEQ. The CDR3 sequence is 15 residues long.

CDR3 region: CASSTRTGRTYEQYF. The DNA of the CDR3 is TGTGCCAGTAGTACTAGGACAGGCCGAACCTACGAGCAGTACTTC. This chain links TRBV19 with TRBJ2-7; 7 bases align to TRBD1. CDR3 length: 15 amino acids. Unmatched junction bases numbered 8, after V lost 4 bases and J lost 2 bases. The germline V gene has CDR1 LNHDA and CDR2 SQIVND (reference sequence).

The J gene is TRBJ2-7, the V gene TRBV28; 7 nucleotides line up with TRBD1. This CDR3 has 15 residues. V shed 6 bases, J shed 4 bases, and the junction held 12 bases outside the gene matches. Germline V lookup: CDR1 MDHEN, CDR2 SYDVKM. CDR3 region: CASRSNRGRPYEQYF. CDR3 in DNA: TGTGCCAGCAGGAGCAACAGGGGTCGGCCTTACGAGCAGTACTTC.

This chain connects TRBV4-1 to TRBJ1-4; the match to TRBD1 covers 9 bases. The V and J ends lost 1 base and 0 bases, in that order; junction bases with no gene match: 3. CDR1 MGHRA and CDR2 YSYEKL come from the germline V gene. CDR3 length: 17 residues. The DNA for the CDR3 is TGCGCCAGCAGCCAAGTAGGGACAGGGACAACTAATGAAAAACTGTTTTTT. Amino acids: CASSQVGTGTTNEKLFF.

Comments on this clone: The same CDR3 can be traced to other DNA sequences in this sample. This chain connects TRBV6-5 to TRBJ2-7, with a weak D call TRBD1 (6 bases). Trimming took 7 bases from V and 3 from J, leaving 7 bases between them. The germline CDR1 and CDR2 sequences are MNHEY and SVGAGI. CDR3 length: 11 amino acids. The CDR3 protein is CASIGGYEQYF. CDR3 nucleotide sequence: TGTGCCAGCATAGGGGGCTACGAGCAGTACTTC.

The chain uses TRBV5-1 and TRBJ1-5; TRBD1 agrees at 8 bases. This CDR3 region has 14 residues. With 4 bases clipped from V and 10 bases from J, the junction kept 10 bases outside the gene matches. CDR1 and CDR2 from the germline V gene are SGHRS and YFSETQ. The CDR3 DNA follows: TGCGCCAGCAGCGTGACGACAGGGGAGGGACCCCAGCATTTT. Its translation is CASSVTTGEGPQHF.

The chain couples TRBV27 to TRBJ2-1, with TRBD2 as a possible D gene (7 bases). CDR1 and CDR2 (germline): MNHEY, SMNVEV (reference sequence). V lost 2 bases and J lost 10, with 9 bases in between. The CDR3 consists of 12 residues. DNA of the CDR3: TGTGCCAGCAGTTTAAGGGGGGGGGAGCAGTTCTTC. It encodes CASSLRGGEQFF.